The rows below give T cell receptor beta chains drawn from one sample of a study of CD8 T cells in Susac syndrome. In TCRdb, the immunoSEQ multiplex PCR reads were re-called with MiXCR into one record per CDR3 protein. The sample shows 130,000 or so distinct CDR3 sequences, 95% of them seen only once. Sequenced input: CD4+ T cells from PBMCs. All receptors derive from a human donor with multiple sclerosis. Each CDR3 is given with its conserved first and last residue. The order of the fields is J gene, clone size, V gene, D gene, CDR3 protein, CDR3 DNA. D genes are given only for firm matches. Clone size is not always given. Where it is, it says once, few, many or a class for expanded clones.

j_call: TRBJ2-6; clone_size: NA; v_call: TRBV24-1; d_call: NA; cdr3_aa: CATSGPLVSGANVLTF; cdr3_nt: TGTGCCACCAGTGGACCACTGGTCTCTGGGGCCAACGTCCTGACTTTC
j_call: TRBJ2-1; clone_size: NA; v_call: TRBV6-6; d_call: TRBD1; cdr3_aa: CASGDDRGEQFF; cdr3_nt: TGTGCCAGCGGGGACGACAGGGGAGAGCAGTTCTTC
j_call: TRBJ2-3; clone_size: NA; v_call: TRBV6-5; d_call: NA; cdr3_aa: CAARSGYPTDTQYF; cdr3_nt: TGTGCCGCCAGGTCGGGGTACCCTACAGATACGCAGTATTTT
j_call: TRBJ2-3; clone_size: NA; v_call: TRBV20-1; d_call: TRBD2; cdr3_aa: CSARRPSGRADTQYF; cdr3_nt: TGCAGTGCTAGAAGGCCTAGCGGGAGGGCAGATACGCAGTATTTT
j_call: TRBJ1-2; clone_size: NA; v_call: TRBV7-2; d_call: NA; cdr3_aa: CASSLDPLYGYTF; cdr3_nt: TGTGCCAGCAGCTTAGACCCCCTCTATGGCTACACCTTC
j_call: TRBJ1-2; clone_size: NA; v_call: TRBV25-1; d_call: NA; cdr3_aa: CASSPPLGGYTF; cdr3_nt: TGTGCCAGCAGTCCCCCTCTGGGCGGCTACACCTTC
j_call: TRBJ1-2; clone_size: NA; v_call: TRBV5-1; d_call: NA; cdr3_aa: CASSFILGNQRPSEGYTF; cdr3_nt: TGCGCCAGCAGCTTTATTTTAGGGAACCAACGTCCGTCGGAAGGCTACACCTTC
j_call: TRBJ2-3; clone_size: NA; v_call: TRBV15; d_call: TRBD2; cdr3_aa: CATSRDGLAADTQYF; cdr3_nt: TGTGCCACCAGCAGAGATGGACTAGCCGCGGATACGCAGTATTTT
j_call: TRBJ2-7; clone_size: NA; v_call: TRBV12-3/TRBV12-4; d_call: NA; cdr3_aa: CASSPRYYEQYF; cdr3_nt: TGTGCCAGCAGCCCCCGATACTACGAGCAGTACTTC
j_call: TRBJ1-2; clone_size: NA; v_call: TRBV20-1; d_call: NA; cdr3_aa: CSARDQVYGYTF; cdr3_nt: TGCAGTGCTAGAGACCAGGTCTATGGCTACACCTTC
j_call: TRBJ2-1; clone_size: NA; v_call: TRBV24-1; d_call: NA; cdr3_aa: CATSDLGGPYNEQFF; cdr3_nt: TGTGCCACCAGTGATTTGGGCGGGCCTTACAATGAGCAGTTCTTC
j_call: TRBJ2-1; clone_size: NA; v_call: TRBV20-1; d_call: NA; cdr3_aa: CSAQLLPSSYNEQFF; cdr3_nt: TGCAGTGCCCAGCTATTACCGTCATCCTACAATGAGCAGTTCTTC
j_call: TRBJ2-2; clone_size: once; v_call: TRBV20-1; d_call: NA; cdr3_aa: CSARGTGRRGTGELFF; cdr3_nt: TGCAGTGCTAGAGGGACGGGCCGTAGGGGCACCGGGGAGCTGTTTTTT
j_call: TRBJ2-7; clone_size: NA; v_call: TRBV5-6; d_call: NA; cdr3_aa: CASTLISGYEQYF; cdr3_nt: TGTGCCAGCACCCTAATTAGCGGTTACGAGCAGTACTTC
j_call: TRBJ2-7; clone_size: NA; v_call: TRBV4-1; d_call: TRBD1; cdr3_aa: CASSQGGTGGYEQYF; cdr3_nt: TGCGCCAGCAGCCAAGGCGGGACAGGAGGATACGAGCAGTACTTC
j_call: TRBJ2-7; clone_size: NA; v_call: TRBV14; d_call: NA; cdr3_aa: CASSQETSVSEQYF; cdr3_nt: TGTGCCAGCAGCCAAGAAACCTCAGTTTCCGAGCAGTACTTC
j_call: TRBJ2-7; clone_size: once; v_call: TRBV6-1; d_call: TRBD1; cdr3_aa: CASRIGTGSEQYF; cdr3_nt: TGTGCCAGCAGAATCGGGACAGGGAGCGAGCAGTACTTC
j_call: TRBJ1-3; clone_size: NA; v_call: TRBV11-2; d_call: NA; cdr3_aa: CASSPTSGNTIYF; cdr3_nt: TGTGCCAGCAGCCCGACCTCTGGAAACACCATATATTTT
j_call: TRBJ2-7; clone_size: once; v_call: TRBV29-1; d_call: TRBD1; cdr3_aa: CSVEDRPGQGFYEQYF; cdr3_nt: TGCAGCGTTGAAGATCGTCCGGGACAGGGGTTCTACGAGCAGTACTTC
j_call: TRBJ2-7; clone_size: NA; v_call: TRBV20-1; d_call: TRBD2; cdr3_aa: CSARVLAGGYGEQYF; cdr3_nt: TGCAGTGCTAGAGTTTTGGCGGGAGGTTACGGCGAGCAGTACTTC
j_call: TRBJ1-3; clone_size: NA; v_call: TRBV29-1; d_call: TRBD1; cdr3_aa: CSVLLTGSSGNTIYF; cdr3_nt: TGCAGCGTCCTCTTGACAGGGAGCTCTGGAAACACCATATATTTT
j_call: TRBJ1-1; clone_size: NA; v_call: TRBV19; d_call: NA; cdr3_aa: CASSSQKYEAFF; cdr3_nt: TGTGCCAGTAGTAGCCAGAAATATGAAGCTTTCTTT
j_call: TRBJ1-2; clone_size: NA; v_call: TRBV30; d_call: NA; cdr3_aa: CAWIGWGGYTF; cdr3_nt: TGTGCCTGGATTGGTTGGGGTGGCTACACCTTC
j_call: TRBJ2-2; clone_size: once; v_call: TRBV12-3/TRBV12-4; d_call: NA; cdr3_aa: CASSWDPISTNTGELFF; cdr3_nt: TGTGCCAGCAGTTGGGACCCAATCAGCACGAACACCGGGGAGCTGTTTTTT
j_call: TRBJ1-2; clone_size: NA; v_call: TRBV28; d_call: NA; cdr3_aa: CASSLFGGNGYTF; cdr3_nt: TGTGCCAGCAGTTTATTTGGGGGAAATGGCTACACCTTC
j_call: TRBJ1-4; clone_size: NA; v_call: TRBV12-3/TRBV12-4; d_call: NA; cdr3_aa: CASSGRSNEKLFF; cdr3_nt: TGTGCCAGCTCGGGACGTAGTAATGAAAAACTGTTTTTT
j_call: TRBJ2-3; clone_size: NA; v_call: TRBV29-1; d_call: TRBD1; cdr3_aa: CSVEGTGITQYF; cdr3_nt: TGCAGCGTTGAGGGGACAGGGATTACGCAGTATTTT
j_call: TRBJ2-3; clone_size: NA; v_call: TRBV11-2; d_call: TRBD2; cdr3_aa: CATAHGTSGRSTDTQYF; cdr3_nt: TGTGCCACGGCCCATGGGACTAGCGGGAGGAGCACAGATACGCAGTATTTT
j_call: TRBJ2-7; clone_size: NA; v_call: TRBV20-1; d_call: NA; cdr3_aa: CSASPHSRGPYEQYF; cdr3_nt: TGCAGTGCTAGCCCCCATAGCAGGGGCCCCTACGAGCAGTACTTC
j_call: TRBJ2-1; clone_size: NA; v_call: TRBV24-1; d_call: TRBD2; cdr3_aa: CATSDRTSGEYNEQFF; cdr3_nt: TGTGCCACAAGTGACCGAACTAGCGGGGAGTACAATGAGCAGTTCTTC
j_call: TRBJ2-7; clone_size: NA; v_call: TRBV9; d_call: NA; cdr3_aa: CASSVEVAVNSYEQYF; cdr3_nt: TGTGCCAGCAGCGTAGAAGTAGCGGTAAACTCCTACGAGCAGTACTTC
j_call: TRBJ2-5; clone_size: NA; v_call: TRBV7-7; d_call: TRBD2; cdr3_aa: CASSLTLAGGRETQYF; cdr3_nt: TGTGCTAGCAGCTTAACCTTAGCGGGAGGGAGGGAGACCCAGTACTTC
j_call: TRBJ1-6; clone_size: NA; v_call: TRBV15; d_call: NA; cdr3_aa: CATSKDVGSYNSPLHF; cdr3_nt: TGTGCCACCAGCAAAGACGTTGGCTCCTATAATTCACCCCTCCACTTT
j_call: TRBJ2-2; clone_size: NA; v_call: TRBV25-1; d_call: TRBD1; cdr3_aa: CASRKTGGDTGELFF; cdr3_nt: TGTGCCAGCAGAAAGACAGGGGGCGACACCGGGGAGCTGTTTTTT
j_call: TRBJ2-7; clone_size: NA; v_call: TRBV7-8; d_call: TRBD1; cdr3_aa: CACTRGGSSYEQYF; cdr3_nt: TGTGCCTGCACAAGAGGGGGCAGCTCCTACGAGCAGTACTTC
j_call: TRBJ2-3; clone_size: NA; v_call: TRBV20-1; d_call: NA; cdr3_aa: CSARDPLWGASTDTQYF; cdr3_nt: TGCAGTGCTAGAGATCCCCTTTGGGGGGCCAGCACAGATACGCAGTATTTT
j_call: TRBJ1-3; clone_size: NA; v_call: TRBV5-4; d_call: TRBD1; cdr3_aa: CASRTGTGHGNTIYF; cdr3_nt: TGTGCCAGCAGAACAGGGACAGGCCATGGGAACACCATATATTTT
j_call: TRBJ2-3; clone_size: NA; v_call: TRBV3-1; d_call: TRBD2; cdr3_aa: CASSRGLAASTQYF; cdr3_nt: TGTGCCAGCAGCCGAGGACTAGCGGCAAGTACGCAGTATTTT
j_call: TRBJ1-6; clone_size: NA; v_call: TRBV12-3/TRBV12-4; d_call: NA; cdr3_aa: CASSRTVSESPLHF; cdr3_nt: TGTGCCAGCAGTCGGACAGTTTCGGAGTCACCCCTCCACTTT
j_call: TRBJ2-3; clone_size: NA; v_call: TRBV29-1; d_call: NA; cdr3_aa: CSVRSGGRTDTQYF; cdr3_nt: TGCAGCGTTAGGAGTGGGGGACGCACAGATACGCAGTATTTT
j_call: TRBJ2-7; clone_size: few; v_call: TRBV13; d_call: NA; cdr3_aa: CASSKSYEQYF; cdr3_nt: TGTGCCAGCAGTAAGTCCTACGAGCAGTACTTC
j_call: TRBJ2-1; clone_size: NA; v_call: TRBV5-1; d_call: TRBD2; cdr3_aa: CASSLVSLAGGSEQFF; cdr3_nt: TGCGCCAGCAGCTTGGTGTCCCTAGCGGGAGGGAGTGAGCAGTTCTTC
j_call: TRBJ2-1; clone_size: NA; v_call: TRBV2; d_call: TRBD1; cdr3_aa: CASSKGQGGLGNEQFF; cdr3_nt: TGTGCCAGCAGTAAGGGACAGGGAGGGTTGGGAAATGAGCAGTTCTTC
j_call: TRBJ2-7; clone_size: NA; v_call: TRBV11-2; d_call: TRBD2; cdr3_aa: CASSLTDHRWRETYEQYF; cdr3_nt: TGTGCCAGCAGCCTTACGGACCATCGCTGGCGGGAGACGTACGAGCAGTACTTC
j_call: TRBJ2-5; clone_size: NA; v_call: TRBV6-6; d_call: NA; cdr3_aa: CASTIEQGLGETQYF; cdr3_nt: TGTGCCAGCACCATCGAACAGGGCTTGGGGGAGACCCAGTACTTC
j_call: TRBJ2-2; clone_size: NA; v_call: TRBV4-1; d_call: TRBD2; cdr3_aa: CASSHRWAGASSAGGPNTGELFF; cdr3_nt: TGCGCCAGCAGCCATCGTTGGGCAGGGGCCTCTTCAGCGGGAGGTCCGAACACCGGGGAGCTGTTTTTT
j_call: TRBJ1-3; clone_size: NA; v_call: TRBV13; d_call: TRBD1; cdr3_aa: CASSPNRGRSGNTIYF; cdr3_nt: TGTGCCAGCAGCCCCAACAGGGGTCGATCTGGAAACACCATATATTTT
j_call: TRBJ2-7; clone_size: NA; v_call: TRBV30; d_call: TRBD1; cdr3_aa: CAWTGQTGAYEQYF; cdr3_nt: TGTGCCTGGACGGGACAGACAGGTGCCTACGAGCAGTACTTC
j_call: TRBJ2-3; clone_size: NA; v_call: TRBV13; d_call: NA; cdr3_aa: CASSLWLTSTDTQYF; cdr3_nt: TGTGCCAGCAGCTTATGGTTGACCAGCACAGATACGCAGTATTTT
j_call: TRBJ2-1; clone_size: NA; v_call: TRBV29-1; d_call: TRBD1; cdr3_aa: CSVVPVTGAYNEQFF; cdr3_nt: TGCAGCGTTGTTCCAGTGACAGGGGCCTACAATGAGCAGTTCTTC
j_call: TRBJ2-7; clone_size: NA; v_call: TRBV2; d_call: NA; cdr3_aa: CASKIQGSYEQYF; cdr3_nt: TGTGCCAGCAAAATACAGGGATCCTACGAGCAGTACTTC
j_call: TRBJ1-2; clone_size: NA; v_call: TRBV11-2; d_call: TRBD1; cdr3_aa: CASSSRNDRGFGYTF; cdr3_nt: TGTGCCAGCAGCTCCCGTAACGACAGGGGGTTTGGCTACACCTTC
j_call: TRBJ2-5; clone_size: once; v_call: TRBV2; d_call: NA; cdr3_aa: CASRTGQSNGETQYF; cdr3_nt: TGTGCCAGCAGAACAGGACAGTCAAACGGGGAGACCCAGTACTTC
j_call: TRBJ1-4; clone_size: NA; v_call: TRBV30; d_call: NA; cdr3_aa: CAWSSEGRGEKLFF; cdr3_nt: TGTGCCTGGTCCTCTGAGGGGCGGGGTGAAAAACTGTTTTTT
j_call: TRBJ1-2; clone_size: NA; v_call: TRBV28; d_call: TRBD1; cdr3_aa: CASRNSGTGLGGYTF; cdr3_nt: TGTGCCAGCAGGAATTCCGGGACAGGGTTAGGAGGCTACACCTTC